The clone carrying this T cell receptor beta chain has a single count. Per germline, CDR1 MGHDK and CDR2 SYGVNS. V lost 4 bases to trimming and J lost 2 bases; unmatched junction nucleotides: 4. The CDR3 consists of 14 residues. Assay used: immunoSEQ multiplex PCR; TCRdb lists only in-frame clones, some missing. This table has about 270,000 clones, approximately 83% appearing once. This entry comes from a study of blood T cell repertoires in COVID-19. For the study at large: The samples span acute and convalescent COVID-19 from the United States, Italy and Spain. T cells, B-cell-depleted T cells, or PBMCs provided the cDNA or gDNA that served as material.

The sequence was collected from a woman between 65 and 79 years old with acute or convalescent COVID-19. The V gene is TRBV25-1, the J gene TRBJ1-2, with 7 bases identical to TRBD1. Material: peripheral blood. The CDR3 reads CASSGTGANYGYTF. DNA of the CDR3: TGTGCCAGCAGTGGAACAGGGGCAAACTATGGCTACACCTTC.